The clone carrying this TCR beta chain was seen repeatedly, ten times or more. Its antigen remains unknown. The entry originates in a study of spatial heterogeneity in lung cancer. As for the study in general: Compared with alpha-chain sequences, beta-chain sequences were consistently detected in greater numbers. Study outcomes and limitations: Intratumoral expanded alpha and beta TCR counts were found to track tumor mutation counts. Nonsynonymous mutations, ubiquitous and regional, were tracked respectively by counts of ubiquitous and regional expanded TCRs.

The CDR3 contains 12 residues. The V and J ends lost 5 bases and 8 bases respectively, with 10 bases between them. The germline CDR1 and CDR2 sequences are MNHNY and SVGAGI (reference sequence). Time point specified: sample taken at primary tumor resection. The donors comprised some 72 untreated early-stage non-small cell lung cancer patients. No cell sorting; template was whole RNA from tumor, lung tissue or PBMC. TCRdb reprocessed the 5' RACE reads with MiXCR, giving one entry per CDR3 protein. The profile shows about 7,400 distinct CDR3 sequences, more than 6.5% of them singletons. The input for sequencing was lung tumor tissue, taken at surgery. This chain links TRBV6-6 with TRBJ2-1; TRBD1 is a possible D gene (5 bases). This TCR came from a male donor with early-stage non-small cell lung cancer. CDR3 DNA: TGTGCCAGCAGTAAGGACAAGGATGAGCAGTTCTTC. Translating it yields CASSKDKDEQFF.